Described below is a single T cell receptor beta chain sequence and its context. Libraries were prepared by immunoSEQ multiplex PCR; TCRdb keeps only in-frame clonotypes and omits some of them. The sample comprises roughly 100,000 clones, over 85% of which are singletons, and 1.5% to 2.5% rests with the top ten. The V gene end was trimmed by 4 bases and the J gene end by 1 base; junction bases not matched to a gene: 4. This CDR3 is 16 amino acids long. Germline V CDR1 and CDR2: SGDLS, YYNGEE. The data originate from a study of blood T cell repertoires in COVID-19. Material: peripheral blood. The chain uses TRBV9 and TRBJ1-3; 11 bases agree with TRBD1. The origin of this receptor is a woman aged 45-60 years with COVID-19, enrolled during active disease. The CDR3 nucleotides are TGTGCCAGCAGCAGGGGACAGGGGGTTTCTGGAAACACCATATATTTT. Protein: CASSRGQGVSGNTIYF.